This T cell receptor beta chain was found in a study of T cells in localized non-small cell lung cancer. Broader study findings: Clonality of T cells reached its maximum in uninvolved adjacent lung, surpassing tumor. In the blood, greater T cell density corresponded to longer overall survival. When the top 100 tumor clones were examined, a median around 50 of them also appeared in the adjacent lung, which was paired and uninvolved. Sequencing was restricted to one tumor region; therefore, heterogeneity remains possible.

This CDR3 contains 16 residues. CDR1 ENHRY and CDR2 SYGVKD come from the germline V gene. Trimming removed 2 bases from V and 0 bases from J; junction bases left unmatched: 5. Regarding this clone: What it binds is not known.

The method was immunoSEQ multiplex PCR; TCRdb's version includes in-frame clones alone and lacks a portion of them. The top ten hold about 14% of the sample, which has 1,500 to 2,000 clones, approximately 30% seen once. The source was lung tumor tissue, collected before any cancer treatment. J is TRBJ1-1 and V is TRBV10-3, with 8 nucleotides matching TRBD1. The source is a woman aged 40 to 75 with stage I lung adenocarcinoma. This CDR3 is CAISETWTGLNTEAFF. For the CDR3, the DNA is TGTGCCATCAGTGAGACCTGGACAGGGCTGAACACTGAAGCTTTCTTT.